This record covers a single TCR beta chain. These data originate in a study of blood T cell repertoires in COVID-19. Study overall: Acute and convalescent COVID-19 specimens originated in the United States, Italy and Spain. The analysed material was cDNA or gDNA that came from T cells, B-cell-depleted T cells, or PBMCs.

This table comes from immunoSEQ multiplex PCR, and its TCRdb copy is limited to in-frame clones, with some not included. The data show some 360,000 clones, roughly 90% seen once. The TCR sequence derives from a woman in her thirties who had been exposed to COVID-19. Material for sequencing was PBMCs or T cells enriched from blood (not recorded which).

CDR3 region: CASSFDGEIWNTEAFF. The CDR3 DNA reads TGTGCCAGCAGTTTCGACGGGGAAATATGGAACACTGAAGCTTTCTTT. The chain links TRBV27 to TRBJ1-1; the D is unclear. The CDR3 runs 16 residues. V was shortened by 3 bases and J by 1 base, with 15 bases between the two germline ends. Germline V lookup: CDR1 MNHEY, CDR2 SMNVEV (reference sequence).